The entry below describes one T cell receptor beta chain. Antigen unknown. Described treatment: oral pan-JAK inhibitor, 5-10 mg twice daily. The sample is drawn from a study of CD8+ T cells in alopecia areata. Extracted RNA was reverse transcribed into cDNA, the sequencing template. The method was immunoSEQ multiplex PCR; TCRdb's version includes in-frame clones alone and lacks a portion of them. The sample consists of 110,000 to 150,000 clones, around 87% of them appearing once. General observations from the study: Lesional tissue from the scalp (especially in alopecia totalis/universalis) showed higher clonality than normal scalp.

The origin of this receptor is a human donor with alopecia areata. The sample was CD8+ T cells sorted from blood, taken at week 4, from a patient treated with tofacitinib.

The CDR3 region is CASSPGTGGYEQYF. Here the CDR3 DNA reads TGTGCCAGCAGCCCCGGGACAGGCGGGTACGAGCAGTACTTC. V gene TRBV7-2 combines with J gene TRBJ2-7; 8 positions match TRBD1. This CDR3 contains 14 residues. Germline assignment: CDR1 SGHTA and CDR2 FQGNSA. The V and J ends lost 5 bases and 4 bases, in that order; junction bases with no gene match: 7.